This T cell receptor (beta chain) appears in the sequencing data of a study of CD39 and CD103 CD8 tumor-infiltrating T cells. Clones were read by immunoSEQ multiplex PCR, and TCRdb kept only the in-frame ones, dropping some. Altogether around 800 clones are present, roughly 70% being singletons, with the ten largest covering roughly 15%. The source is a human donor with head and neck squamous cell carcinoma. The material sequenced was CD39- CD103+ CD8+ T cells sorted from the tumor. Subset noted: CD103+CD39- single-positive CD45RA- CD8 T cells.

CDR3 DNA: TGCGCCAGCAGCCCCCCCATTGCCGTCCAAAGTACTAACTATGGCTACACCTTC. Translated: CASSPPIAVQSTNYGYTF. The chain uses TRBV4-1 and TRBJ1-2; D ambiguous. The germline gives CDR1 MGHRA, CDR2 YSYEKL. The CDR3 has 18 residues. V lost 4 bases to trimming and J lost 0 bases, with 21 bases between them.